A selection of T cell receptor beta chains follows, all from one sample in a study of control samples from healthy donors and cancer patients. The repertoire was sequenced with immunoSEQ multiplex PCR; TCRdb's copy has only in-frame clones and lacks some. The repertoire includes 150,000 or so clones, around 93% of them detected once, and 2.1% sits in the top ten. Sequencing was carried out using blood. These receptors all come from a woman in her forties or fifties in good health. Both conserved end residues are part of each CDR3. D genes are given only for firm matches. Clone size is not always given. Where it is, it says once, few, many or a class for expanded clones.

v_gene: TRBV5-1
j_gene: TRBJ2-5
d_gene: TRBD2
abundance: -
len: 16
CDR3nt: TGCGCCAGCAGCCCTTCGGGGGGACCGACGGGGGAGACCCAGTACTTC
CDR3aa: CASSPSGGPTGETQYF

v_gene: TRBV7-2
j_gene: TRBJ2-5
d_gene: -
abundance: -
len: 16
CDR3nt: TGTGCCAGCAGCTCACCCGTCCCCGGAGGGGGGGAGACCCAGTACTTC
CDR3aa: CASSSPVPGGGETQYF

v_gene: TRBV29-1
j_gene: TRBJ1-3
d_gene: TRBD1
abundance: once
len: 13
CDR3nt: TGCAGCGTTCCGGACAGGGGCGGAAACACCATATATTTT
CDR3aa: CSVPDRGGNTIYF

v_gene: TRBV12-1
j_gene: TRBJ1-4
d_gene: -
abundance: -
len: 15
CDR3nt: TGTGCCAGCGAGATCCGGCGGGTTGATAATGAAAAACTGTTTTTT
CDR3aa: CASEIRRVDNEKLFF

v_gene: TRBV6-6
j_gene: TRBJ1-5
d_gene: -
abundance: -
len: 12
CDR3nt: TGTGCCAGCAGTCCGGAAGGTTGGCCCCAGCATTTT
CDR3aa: CASSPEGWPQHF

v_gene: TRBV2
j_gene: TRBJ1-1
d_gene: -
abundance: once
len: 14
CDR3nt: TGTGCCAGCGGGTGGACGGGGGGTACCACTGAAGCTTTCTTT
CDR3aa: CASGWTGGTTEAFF

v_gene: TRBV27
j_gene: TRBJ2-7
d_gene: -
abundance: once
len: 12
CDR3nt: TGTGCCAGCAGTTTATCGGGGCTTGAGCAGTACTTC
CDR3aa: CASSLSGLEQYF

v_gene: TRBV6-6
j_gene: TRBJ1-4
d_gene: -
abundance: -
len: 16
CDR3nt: TGTGCCACCCAATCCCGATTTGGGGTCGCTAATGAAAAACTGTTTTTT
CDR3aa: CATQSRFGVANEKLFF

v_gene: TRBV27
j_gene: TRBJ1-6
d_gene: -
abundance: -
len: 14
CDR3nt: TGTGCCAGCGCCCTCAGGGTGGCAAATTCACCCCTCCACTTT
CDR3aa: CASALRVANSPLHF

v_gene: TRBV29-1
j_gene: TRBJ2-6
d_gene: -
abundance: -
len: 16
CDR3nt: TGCAGCGTTGAAGTCTGGGGAGCCTCTGGGGCCAACGTCCTGACTTTC
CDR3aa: CSVEVWGASGANVLTF

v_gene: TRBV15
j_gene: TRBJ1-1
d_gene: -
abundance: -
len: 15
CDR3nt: TGTGCCACCAGCAGAGATAAAGGATACAACACTGAAGCTTTCTTT
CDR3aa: CATSRDKGYNTEAFF

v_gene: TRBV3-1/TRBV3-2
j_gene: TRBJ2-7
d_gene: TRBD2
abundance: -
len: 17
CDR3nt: TGTGCCAGCAGCCAAGAAAGCGGGGGGCCCAATATGAGGGAGCAGTACTTC
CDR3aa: CASSQESGGPNMREQYF

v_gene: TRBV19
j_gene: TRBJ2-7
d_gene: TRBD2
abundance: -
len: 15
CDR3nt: TGTGCCAGTAGTATCGGGGGACTAGCTGCCTACGAGCAGTACTTC
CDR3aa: CASSIGGLAAYEQYF

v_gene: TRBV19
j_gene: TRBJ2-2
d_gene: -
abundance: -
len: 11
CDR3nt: TGTGCCAGTACGGGGCCCGGGGAGCTGTTTTTT
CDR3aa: CASTGPGELFF

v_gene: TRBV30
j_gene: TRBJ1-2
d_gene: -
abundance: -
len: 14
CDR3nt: TGTGCCTGGAGTAGGCCGGGGGCCCCCAGTGGCTACACCTTC
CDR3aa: CAWSRPGAPSGYTF

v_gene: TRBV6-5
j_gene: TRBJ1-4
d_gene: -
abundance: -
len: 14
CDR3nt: TGTGCCAGCAGTCCCACAGGGATGGGGGAAAAACTGTTTTTT
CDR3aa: CASSPTGMGEKLFF

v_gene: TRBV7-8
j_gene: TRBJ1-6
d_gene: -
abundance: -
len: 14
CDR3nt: TGTGCCAGCAGCCGGGACACCAATAATTCACCCCTCCACTTT
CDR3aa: CASSRDTNNSPLHF

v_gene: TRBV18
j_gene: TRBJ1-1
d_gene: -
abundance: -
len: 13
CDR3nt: TGTGCCAGCTCACTACAGATGAACACTGAAGCTTTCTTT
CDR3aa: CASSLQMNTEAFF

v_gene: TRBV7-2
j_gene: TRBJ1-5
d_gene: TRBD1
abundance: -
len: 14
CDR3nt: TGTGCCAGCAGCAAACAGGGGGACAATCAGCCCCAGCATTTT
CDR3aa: CASSKQGDNQPQHF

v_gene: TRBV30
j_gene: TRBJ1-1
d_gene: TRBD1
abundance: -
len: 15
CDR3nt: TGTGCCTGGAGAGAACCGGGACAGGGGAACACTGAAGCTTTCTTT
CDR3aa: CAWREPGQGNTEAFF

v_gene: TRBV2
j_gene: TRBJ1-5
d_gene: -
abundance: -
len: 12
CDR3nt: TGTGCCAGCAGAGCCCCTGGGGGGCCCCAGCATTTT
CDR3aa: CASRAPGGPQHF

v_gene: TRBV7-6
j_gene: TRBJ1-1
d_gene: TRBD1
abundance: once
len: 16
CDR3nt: TGTGCCAGCAGCTTAGTCTCCCCGGGGACAGGGACTGAAGCTTTCTTT
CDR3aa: CASSLVSPGTGTEAFF

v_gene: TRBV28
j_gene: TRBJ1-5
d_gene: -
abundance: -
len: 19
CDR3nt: TGTGCCAGCAGCGGCGCACCAGGGCGCTCCAGAATGGGAAATCAGCCCCAGCATTTT
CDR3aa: CASSGAPGRSRMGNQPQHF

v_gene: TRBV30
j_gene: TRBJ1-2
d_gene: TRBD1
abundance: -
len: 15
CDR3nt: TGTGCCTGGAGTGTACCTGGGGACAGGGAGAATGGCTACACCTTC
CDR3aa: CAWSVPGDRENGYTF

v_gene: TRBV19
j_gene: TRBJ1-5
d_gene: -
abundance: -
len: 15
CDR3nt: TGTGCCAGTAGTACTACCAGACAGAGTAATCAGCCCCAGCATTTT
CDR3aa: CASSTTRQSNQPQHF

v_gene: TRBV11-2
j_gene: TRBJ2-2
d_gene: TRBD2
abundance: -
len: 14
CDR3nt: TGTGCCAGCAGCCGCGGGCCGGGGGGCGGGGAGCTGTTTTTT
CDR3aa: CASSRGPGGGELFF

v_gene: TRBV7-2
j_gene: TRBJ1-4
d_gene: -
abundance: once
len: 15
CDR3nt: TGTGCCAGCAGCCCACCCCACCCAAGAGGTGAAAAACTGTTTTTT
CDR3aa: CASSPPHPRGEKLFF

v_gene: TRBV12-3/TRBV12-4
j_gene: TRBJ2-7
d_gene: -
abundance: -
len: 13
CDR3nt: TGTGCCAGCAGTTTAGGGGGCCCCGACGAGCAGTACTTC
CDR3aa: CASSLGGPDEQYF

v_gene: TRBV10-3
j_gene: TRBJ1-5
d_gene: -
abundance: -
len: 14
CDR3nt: TGTGCCATCAGTGAGGACGGCCTCAATCAGCCCCAGCATTTT
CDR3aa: CAISEDGLNQPQHF

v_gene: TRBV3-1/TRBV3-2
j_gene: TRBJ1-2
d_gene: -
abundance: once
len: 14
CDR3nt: TGTGCCAGCAGCCCCCTCAGCAGCACTGGGGGCTACACCTTC
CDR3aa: CASSPLSSTGGYTF

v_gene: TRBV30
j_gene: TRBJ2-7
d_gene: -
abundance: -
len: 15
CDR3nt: TGTGCCTGGAGTGTACTCGGGGGAACATCCTACGAGCAGTACTTC
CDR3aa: CAWSVLGGTSYEQYF

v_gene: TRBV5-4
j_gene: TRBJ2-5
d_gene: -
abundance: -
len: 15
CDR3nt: TGTGCCAGCAGCCCCGGAGAAGGCAGGGGAAAGACCCAGTACTTC
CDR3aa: CASSPGEGRGKTQYF

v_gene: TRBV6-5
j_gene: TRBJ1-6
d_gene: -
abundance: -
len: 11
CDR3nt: TGTGCCAGCAGCCTCACATCACCCCTCCACTTT
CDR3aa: CASSLTSPLHF

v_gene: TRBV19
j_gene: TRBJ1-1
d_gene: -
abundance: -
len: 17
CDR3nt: TGTGCCAGTAGTATAACTACCGGGACGCCTGGGAACACTGAAGCTTTCTTT
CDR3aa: CASSITTGTPGNTEAFF

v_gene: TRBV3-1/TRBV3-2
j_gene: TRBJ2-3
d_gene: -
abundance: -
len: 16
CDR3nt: TGTGCCAGCAGCCCGACGGCGGTCAGACAAGCAGATACGCAGTATTTT
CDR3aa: CASSPTAVRQADTQYF

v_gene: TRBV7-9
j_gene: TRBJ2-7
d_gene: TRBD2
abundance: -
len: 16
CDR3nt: TGTGCCAGCAGCTTATGGGTCAGCGGGAGAAGGTACGAGCAGTACTTC
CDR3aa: CASSLWVSGRRYEQYF

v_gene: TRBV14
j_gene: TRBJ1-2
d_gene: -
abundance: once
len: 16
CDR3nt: TGTGCCAGCAGCCAAGGACTAGGACAATATAACTATGGCTACACCTTC
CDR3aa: CASSQGLGQYNYGYTF

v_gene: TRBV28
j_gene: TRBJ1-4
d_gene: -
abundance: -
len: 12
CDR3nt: TGTGCCAGCCACCCCGGGGGGGAAAAACTGTTTTTT
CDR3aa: CASHPGGEKLFF

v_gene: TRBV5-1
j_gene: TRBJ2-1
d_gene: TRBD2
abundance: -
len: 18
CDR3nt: TGCGCCAGCAGCTTCGATGGGACTAGCGGGGGGGCCTACAATGAGCAGTTCTTC
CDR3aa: CASSFDGTSGGAYNEQFF

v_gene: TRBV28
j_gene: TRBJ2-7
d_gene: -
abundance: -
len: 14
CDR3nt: TGTGCCAGCAGTCCGCCCCTCGCGGGTACCGAGCAGTACTTC
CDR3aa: CASSPPLAGTEQYF

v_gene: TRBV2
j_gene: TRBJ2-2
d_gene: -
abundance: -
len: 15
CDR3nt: TGTGCCAGCAGTGAAGCCAACGCTAACACCGGGGAGCTGTTTTTT
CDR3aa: CASSEANANTGELFF

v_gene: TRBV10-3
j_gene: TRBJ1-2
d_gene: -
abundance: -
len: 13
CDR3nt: TGTGCCATCACCCAGGGTTTCGACTATGGCTACACCTTC
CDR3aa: CAITQGFDYGYTF

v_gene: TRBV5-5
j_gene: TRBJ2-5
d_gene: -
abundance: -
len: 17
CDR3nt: TGTGCCAGCAGCTTGTCCCCCTCCCTCAGGGAGGGGGGGACCCAGTACTTC
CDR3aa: CASSLSPSLREGGTQYF

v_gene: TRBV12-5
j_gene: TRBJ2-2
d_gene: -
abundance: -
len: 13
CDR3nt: TGTGCTAGTGGTTTGGAAAACACCGGGGAGCTGTTTTTT
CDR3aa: CASGLENTGELFF

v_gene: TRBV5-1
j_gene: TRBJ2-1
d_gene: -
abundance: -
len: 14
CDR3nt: TGCGCCAGCAGCTTGGATTTGAGCGGCAATGAGCAGTTCTTC
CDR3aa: CASSLDLSGNEQFF

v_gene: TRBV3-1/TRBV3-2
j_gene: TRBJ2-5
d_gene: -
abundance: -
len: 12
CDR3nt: TGTGCCAGCAGCCAGGGGACAGAGACCCAGTACTTC
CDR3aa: CASSQGTETQYF